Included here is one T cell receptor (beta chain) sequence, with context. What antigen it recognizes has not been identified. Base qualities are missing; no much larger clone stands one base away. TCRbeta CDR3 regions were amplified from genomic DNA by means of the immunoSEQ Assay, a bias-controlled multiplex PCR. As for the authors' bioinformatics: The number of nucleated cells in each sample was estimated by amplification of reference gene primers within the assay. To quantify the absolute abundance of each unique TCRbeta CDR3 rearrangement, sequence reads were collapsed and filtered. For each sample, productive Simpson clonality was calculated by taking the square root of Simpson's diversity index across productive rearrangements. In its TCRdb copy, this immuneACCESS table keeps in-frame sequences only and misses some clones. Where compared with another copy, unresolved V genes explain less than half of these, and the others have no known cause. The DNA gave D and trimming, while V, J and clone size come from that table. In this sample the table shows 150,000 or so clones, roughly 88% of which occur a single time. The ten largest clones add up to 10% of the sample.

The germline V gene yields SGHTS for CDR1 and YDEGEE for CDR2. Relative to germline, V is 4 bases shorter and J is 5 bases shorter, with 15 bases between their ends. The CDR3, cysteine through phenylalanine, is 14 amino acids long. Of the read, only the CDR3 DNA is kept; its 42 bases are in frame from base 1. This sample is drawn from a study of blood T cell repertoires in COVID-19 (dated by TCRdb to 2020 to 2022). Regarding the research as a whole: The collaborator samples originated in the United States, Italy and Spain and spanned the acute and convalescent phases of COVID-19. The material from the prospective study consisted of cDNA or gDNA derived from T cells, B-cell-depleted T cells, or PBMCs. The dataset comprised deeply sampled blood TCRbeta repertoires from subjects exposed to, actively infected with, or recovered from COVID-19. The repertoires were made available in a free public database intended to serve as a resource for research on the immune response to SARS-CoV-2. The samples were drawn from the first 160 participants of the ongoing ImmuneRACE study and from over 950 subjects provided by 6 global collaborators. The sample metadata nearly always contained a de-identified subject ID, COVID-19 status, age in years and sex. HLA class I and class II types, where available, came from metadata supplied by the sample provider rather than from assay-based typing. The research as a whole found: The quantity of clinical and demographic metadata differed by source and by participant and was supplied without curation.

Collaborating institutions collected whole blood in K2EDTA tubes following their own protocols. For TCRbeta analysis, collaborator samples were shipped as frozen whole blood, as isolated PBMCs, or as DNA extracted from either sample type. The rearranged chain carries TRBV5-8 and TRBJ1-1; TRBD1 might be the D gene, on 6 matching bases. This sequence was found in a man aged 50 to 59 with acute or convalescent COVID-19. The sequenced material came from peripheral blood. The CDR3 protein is CASSLTDSVTEAFF. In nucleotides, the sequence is TGTGCCAGCAGCCTTACGGACAGCGTGACTGAAGCTTTCTTT.